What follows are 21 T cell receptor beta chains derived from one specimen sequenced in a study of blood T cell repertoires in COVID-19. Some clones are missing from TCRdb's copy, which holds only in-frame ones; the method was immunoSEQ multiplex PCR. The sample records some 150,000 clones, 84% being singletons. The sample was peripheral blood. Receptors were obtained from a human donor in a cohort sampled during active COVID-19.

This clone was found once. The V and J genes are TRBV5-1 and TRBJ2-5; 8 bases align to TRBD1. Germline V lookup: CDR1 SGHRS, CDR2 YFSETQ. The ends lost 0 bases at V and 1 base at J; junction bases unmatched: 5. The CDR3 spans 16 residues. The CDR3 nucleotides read TGCGCCAGCAGCTTGGAGGGCAGGGGGCCCCAAGAGACCCAGTACTTC. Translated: CASSLEGRGPQETQYF.

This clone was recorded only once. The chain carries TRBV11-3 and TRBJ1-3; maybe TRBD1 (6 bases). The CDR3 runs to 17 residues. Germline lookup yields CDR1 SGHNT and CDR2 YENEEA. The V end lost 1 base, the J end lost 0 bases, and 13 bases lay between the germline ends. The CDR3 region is CASSLAQGTLSGNTIYF. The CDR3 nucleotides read TGTGCCAGCAGCTTAGCACAGGGAACCCTCTCTGGAAACACCATATATTTT.

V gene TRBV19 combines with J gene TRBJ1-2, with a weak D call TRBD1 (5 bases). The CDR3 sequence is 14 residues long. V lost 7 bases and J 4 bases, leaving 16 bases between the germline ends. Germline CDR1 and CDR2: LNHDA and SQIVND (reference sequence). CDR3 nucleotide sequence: TGTGCCAGTACCCAGCAGGGCGAGCGCTATGGCTACACCTTC. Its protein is CASTQQGERYGYTF. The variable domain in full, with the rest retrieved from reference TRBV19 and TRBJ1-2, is DGGITQSPKYLFRKEGQNVTLSCEQNLNHDAMYWYRQDPGQGLRLIYYSQIVNDFQKGDIAEGYSVSREKKESFPLTVTSAQKNPTAFYLCASTQQGERYGYTFGSGTRLTVV.

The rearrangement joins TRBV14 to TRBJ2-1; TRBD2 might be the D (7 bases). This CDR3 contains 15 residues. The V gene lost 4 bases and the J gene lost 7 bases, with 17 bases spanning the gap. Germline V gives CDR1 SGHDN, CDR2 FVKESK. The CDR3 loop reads CASSLFRGARNEQFF. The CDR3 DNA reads TGTGCCAGCAGCCTCTTCCGGGGGGCGCGGAATGAGCAGTTCTTC.

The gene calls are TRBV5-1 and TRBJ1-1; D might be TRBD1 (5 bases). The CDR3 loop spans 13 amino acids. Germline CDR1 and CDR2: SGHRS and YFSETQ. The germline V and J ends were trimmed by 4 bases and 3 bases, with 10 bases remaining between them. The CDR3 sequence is CASSMQTDTEAFF. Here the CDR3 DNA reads TGCGCCAGCAGCATGCAGACAGACACTGAAGCTTTCTTT. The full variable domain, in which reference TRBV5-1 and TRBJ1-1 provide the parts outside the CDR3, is KAGVTQTPRYLIKTRGQQVTLSCSPISGHRSVSWYQQTPGQGLQFLFEYFSETQRNKGNFPGRFSGRQFSNSRSEMNVSTLELGDSALYLCASSMQTDTEAFFGQGTRLTVV.

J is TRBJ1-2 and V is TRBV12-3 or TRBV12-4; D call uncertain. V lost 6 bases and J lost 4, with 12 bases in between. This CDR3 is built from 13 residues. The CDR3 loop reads CASSPGRFYGYTF. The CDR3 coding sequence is TGTGCCAGCAGCCCTGGCAGGTTCTATGGCTACACCTTC.

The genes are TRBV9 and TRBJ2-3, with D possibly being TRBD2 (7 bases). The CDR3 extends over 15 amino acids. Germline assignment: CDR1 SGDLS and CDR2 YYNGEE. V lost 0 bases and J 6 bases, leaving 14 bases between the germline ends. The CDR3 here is CASSVDAGARDTQYF. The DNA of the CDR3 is TGTGCCAGCAGCGTAGACGCGGGGGCCAGGGATACGCAGTATTTT.

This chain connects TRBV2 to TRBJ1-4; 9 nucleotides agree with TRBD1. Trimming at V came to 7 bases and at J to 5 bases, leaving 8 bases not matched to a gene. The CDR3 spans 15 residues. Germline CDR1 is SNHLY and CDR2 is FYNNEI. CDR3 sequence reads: CASIPRTGENEKLFF. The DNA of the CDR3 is TGTGCCAGCATTCCACGGACAGGGGAGAATGAAAAACTGTTTTTT. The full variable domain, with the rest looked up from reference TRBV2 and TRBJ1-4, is EPEVTQTPSHQVTQMGQEVILRCVPISNHLYFYWYRQILGQKVEFLVSFYNNEISEKSEIFDDQFSVERPDGSNFTLKIRSTKLEDSAMYFCASIPRTGENEKLFFGSGTQLSVL.

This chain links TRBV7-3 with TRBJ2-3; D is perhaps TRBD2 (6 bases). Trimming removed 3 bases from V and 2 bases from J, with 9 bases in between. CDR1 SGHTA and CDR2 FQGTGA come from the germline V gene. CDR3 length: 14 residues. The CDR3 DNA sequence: TGTGCCAGCAGCTTGCGACTAGACACAGATACGCAGTATTTT. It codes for CASSLRLDTDTQYF.

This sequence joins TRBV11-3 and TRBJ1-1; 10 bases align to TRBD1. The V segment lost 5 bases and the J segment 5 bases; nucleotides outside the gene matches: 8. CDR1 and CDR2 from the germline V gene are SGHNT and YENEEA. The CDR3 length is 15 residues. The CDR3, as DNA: TGTGCCAGCAGCCCCAGACAGGGGGCGAGAACTGAAGCTTTCTTT. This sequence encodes CASSPRQGARTEAFF.

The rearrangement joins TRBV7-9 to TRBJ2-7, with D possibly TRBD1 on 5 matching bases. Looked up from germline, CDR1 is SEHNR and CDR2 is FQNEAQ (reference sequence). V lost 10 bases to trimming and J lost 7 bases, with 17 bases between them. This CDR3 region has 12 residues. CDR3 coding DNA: TGTGCCACGGTCCCTATTAGGGGAGAGCAGTACGTC. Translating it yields CATVPIRGEQYV.

The CDR3 loop reads CASSLGGGYGYTF. The CDR3 DNA reads as TGTGCCAGCAGCTTAGGAGGGGGATATGGCTACACCTTC. This chain connects TRBV7-8 to TRBJ1-2; perhaps TRBD1 as D (6 bases). Deletions cut 1 base from V and 5 bases from J, with 8 bases between. The CDR3 is 13 amino acids. Germline lookup yields CDR1 SGHVS and CDR2 FQNEAQ.

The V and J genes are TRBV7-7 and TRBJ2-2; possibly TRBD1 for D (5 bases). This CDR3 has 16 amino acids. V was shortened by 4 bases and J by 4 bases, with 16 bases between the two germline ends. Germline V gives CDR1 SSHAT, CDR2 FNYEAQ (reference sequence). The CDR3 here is CASSSSGPPGTGELFF. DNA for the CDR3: TGTGCCAGCAGCTCCTCAGGGCCCCCCGGCACCGGGGAGCTGTTTTTT. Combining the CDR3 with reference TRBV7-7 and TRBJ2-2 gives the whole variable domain GAGVSQSPRYKVTKRGQDVTLRCDPISSHATLYWYQQALGQGPEFLTYFNYEAQPDKSGLPSDRFSAERPEGSISTLTIQRTEQRDSAMYRCASSSSGPPGTGELFFGEGSRLTVL.

The DNA of the CDR3 is TGTGCCAGCAGCCAAGGCCCGACTAGCGGGAACACCGGGGAGCTGTTTTTT. This encodes CASSQGPTSGNTGELFF. The rearrangement joins TRBV4-2 to TRBJ2-2; 9 positions match TRBD2. With V trimmed by 1 base and J by 1 base, 4 bases remained unmatched. CDR1 and CDR2 from the germline V gene are LGHNA and YNFKEQ. CDR3 size: 17 residues.

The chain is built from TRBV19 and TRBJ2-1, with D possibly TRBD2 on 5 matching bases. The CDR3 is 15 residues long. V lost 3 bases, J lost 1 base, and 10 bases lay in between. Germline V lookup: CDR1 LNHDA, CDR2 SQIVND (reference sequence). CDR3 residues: CASSMPSRSYNEQFF. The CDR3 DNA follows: TGTGCCAGTAGTATGCCTAGCCGGTCCTACAATGAGCAGTTCTTC.

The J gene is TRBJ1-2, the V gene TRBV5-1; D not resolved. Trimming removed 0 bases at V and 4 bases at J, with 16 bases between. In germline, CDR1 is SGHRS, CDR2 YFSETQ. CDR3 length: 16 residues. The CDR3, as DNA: TGCGCCAGCAGCTTGGGGTTCCATCAGGAGGCCTATGGCTACACCTTC. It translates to CASSLGFHQEAYGYTF.

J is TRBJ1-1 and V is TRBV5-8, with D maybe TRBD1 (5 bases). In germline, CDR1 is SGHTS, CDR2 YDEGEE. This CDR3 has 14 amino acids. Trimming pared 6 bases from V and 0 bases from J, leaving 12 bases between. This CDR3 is CASKLGQMNTEAFF. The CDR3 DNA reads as TGTGCCAGCAAGCTCGGACAAATGAACACTGAAGCTTTCTTT. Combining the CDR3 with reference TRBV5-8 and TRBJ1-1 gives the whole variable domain EAGVTQSPTHLIKTRGQQATLRCSPISGHTSVYWYQQALGLGLQFLLWYDEGEERNRGNFPPRFSGRQFPNYSSELNVNALELEDSALYLCASKLGQMNTEAFFGQGTRLTVV.

DNA of the CDR3: TGTGCCAGCAGCTCATCCGGGAGGACGGAGCAGTACGTC. Residues: CASSSSGRTEQYV. V usage is TRBV7-9 and J usage is TRBJ2-7; 7 bases agree with TRBD2. This CDR3 region has 13 residues. The junction had 7 bases not matched to a gene; V was cut back by 4 bases and J by 7 bases. Germline loops: CDR1 SEHNR, CDR2 FQNEAQ (reference sequence).

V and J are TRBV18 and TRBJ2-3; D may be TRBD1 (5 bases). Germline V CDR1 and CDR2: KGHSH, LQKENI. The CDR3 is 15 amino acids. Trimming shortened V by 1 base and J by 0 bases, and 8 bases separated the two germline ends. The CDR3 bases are TGTGCCAGCTCACCACTTCAGGGTAGCACAGATACGCAGTATTTT. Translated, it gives CASSPLQGSTDTQYF.

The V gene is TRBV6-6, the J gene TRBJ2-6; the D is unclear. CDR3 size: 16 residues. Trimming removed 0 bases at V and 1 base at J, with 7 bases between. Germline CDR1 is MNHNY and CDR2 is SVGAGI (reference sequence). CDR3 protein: CASSYSSTSGANVLTF. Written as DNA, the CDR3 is TGTGCCAGCAGTTACTCCTCGACTTCTGGGGCCAACGTCCTGACTTTC.

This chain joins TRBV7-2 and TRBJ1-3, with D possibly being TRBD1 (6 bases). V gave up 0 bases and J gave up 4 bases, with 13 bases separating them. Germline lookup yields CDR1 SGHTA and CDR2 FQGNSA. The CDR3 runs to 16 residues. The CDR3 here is CASSLAPQGTGNTIYF. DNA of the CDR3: TGTGCCAGCAGCTTAGCCCCACAGGGTACCGGAAACACCATATATTTT.